The text below deals with one T cell receptor (beta chain). In the original analysis: Amplification of reference gene primers provided the estimated nucleated cell counts. TCRdb's table, derived via immunoSEQ multiplex PCR, lists solely in-frame clones and lacks some. V, J and clone size are taken as reported in that table, and D and trimming were inferred from the DNA itself. The table has about 100,000 clones, just over 90% seen once. This entry belongs to a study of blood T cell repertoires in COVID-19. The wider study: The United States, Italy and Spain supplied acute and convalescent COVID-19 samples. In each case, the material was cDNA or gDNA derived from T cells, B-cell-depleted T cells, or PBMCs.

The source material was peripheral blood. The source of this sequence is a man aged 50-60 years with active COVID-19.

The DNA for the CDR3 is TGTGCCAGCAGTCCTAGGGGGAGGGGACAGCTGTTTTTT. Residues: CASSPRGRGQLFF. V gene TRBV12-3 or TRBV12-4 combines with J gene TRBJ2-2; perhaps TRBD2 as D (7 bases). V lost 5 bases and J lost 12, with 16 bases in between. The CDR3 is 13 residues long.